This T cell receptor (beta chain) comes out of a study of blood T cell repertoires in COVID-19. V was pared by 6 bases and J by 4 bases, with 11 bases of the junction left unmatched. The CDR3 has 16 amino acids. The germline gives CDR1 SNHLY, CDR2 FYNNEI. Using immunoSEQ multiplex PCR, the repertoire was profiled, and TCRdb retains in-frame clones only, with some absent. The sample carries 180,000 or so clones, 80% recorded once. Participants in the exposed group had met a COVID-19 case in the 2 weeks before joining the study. This sequence originates from a man aged 55-75 years who had been exposed to COVID-19. This chain uses TRBV2 with TRBJ2-1, with TRBD2 matching 8 bases. The source material was PBMCs or T cells enriched from blood (not recorded which). The CDR3 region is CASSAASGFDYNEQFF. CDR3 sequence (DNA): TGTGCCAGCAGCGCAGCTAGCGGGTTCGATTACAATGAGCAGTTCTTC.